This T cell receptor beta chain was retrieved from a study of CD8 T cells in Susac syndrome. Study at large: Sequencing included Susac syndrome patients, five or six of them with active disease and roughly eight in remission.

The germline CDR1 and CDR2 sequences are KGHSH and LQKENI. The CDR3 runs 14 residues. To note about this clonotype: As yet, its antigen is unknown.

An input of roughly 0.5 to 1 ug of RNA was subjected to reverse transcription using random hexamers. The authors amplified TCR beta CDR3 across 54 Vbeta and 13 Jbeta using immunoSEQ multiplex PCR. TCRdb independently ran MiXCR on the immunoSEQ multiplex PCR reads; one entry per CDR3 protein. The data show around 200,000 distinct CDR3 sequences, roughly 95% seen once. General study findings and limits: When the CD4+ T cell repertoires of patients with Susac syndrome were examined, they did not show any clonal expansion.

The sample consisted of CD4+ T cells from PBMCs. This clonotype originated in a human donor with Susac syndrome. The chain recombines TRBV18 with TRBJ2-3, with no clear D. TRBJ1-5 matches the DNA end more closely, so the J call is doubtful. The CDR3 DNA reads TGTGCCAGCTCACCAATACCCCCCGCCGATACGCAGCATTTT. Translation: CASSPIPPADTQHF.